Each of the 13 T cell receptor beta chains below was sequenced from the same sample in a study of shared clonotypes between healthy human individuals (TCRdb year 2020). Library preparation was by the immunoSEQ multiplex PCR assay. TCRdb took this table from immuneACCESS and kept in-frame rearrangements with V and J called. Such tables lack part of the clones; where checked against another copy, unresolved V genes explain under half of the gap, and the rest is unexplained. This sample holds about 560,000 clones; around three quarters were observed only once. Of the sample, around 12% falls within the top ten clones. Specimen: PBMCs. The receptors were sampled from a middle-aged woman in good health. Some clones in this sample may be carry-over from other donors' samples.

In its sample, this clone was seen many times. This sequence joins TRBV5-1 and TRBJ2-1; D is possibly TRBD1 or TRBD2 (6 bases each). Germline V gives CDR1 SGHRS, CDR2 YFSETQ. Trimming took 2 bases from V and 9 from J, leaving 15 bases between them. The CDR3 extends over 14 amino acids. CDR3 bases: TGCGCCAGCAGCTTCGGGACACAGGGAGGTGAGCAGTTCTTC. Protein sequence: CASSFGTQGGEQFF. Based on the CDR3 plus reference TRBV5-1 and TRBJ2-1, the full variable domain is KAGVTQTPRYLIKTRGQQVTLSCSPISGHRSVSWYQQTPGQGLQFLFEYFSETQRNKGNFPGRFSGRQFSNSRSEMNVSTLELGDSALYLCASSFGTQGGEQFFGPGTRLTVL.

This clone turned up a few times. The genes are TRBV9 and TRBJ2-1; D is uncertain. This CDR3 comprises 13 residues. Trimming pared 4 bases from V and 13 bases from J, leaving 18 bases between. Germline CDR1 is SGDLS and CDR2 is YYNGEE. DNA of the CDR3: TGTGCCAGCAGCCCTAGACACCGAAAATTACAGTTCTTC. Encoded protein: CASSPRHRKLQFF.

V is TRBV5-1 and J is TRBJ2-2; a possible D gene is TRBD2 (5 bases). The CDR3 has 15 residues. The germline V gene has CDR1 SGHRS and CDR2 YFSETQ. Trimming stripped 1 base from V and 3 bases from J, with 10 bases between. For the CDR3, the DNA is TGCGCCAGCAGCTTGTTCGGGGTGGACACCGGGGAGCTGTTTTTT. Translated: CASSLFGVDTGELFF. The full variable domain, in which reference TRBV5-1 and TRBJ2-2 provide the parts outside the CDR3, is KAGVTQTPRYLIKTRGQQVTLSCSPISGHRSVSWYQQTPGQGLQFLFEYFSETQRNKGNFPGRFSGRQFSNSRSEMNVSTLELGDSALYLCASSLFGVDTGELFFGEGSRLTVL.

J is TRBJ2-3 and V is TRBV7-9, with a weak D call TRBD2 (5 bases). Trimming shortened V by 5 bases and J by 0 bases, and 15 bases separated the two germline ends. The CDR3 runs to 16 residues. Germline V gives CDR1 SEHNR, CDR2 FQNEAQ (reference sequence). This chain's CDR3 is CASSRLALSSTDTQYF. CDR3 DNA sequence: TGTGCCAGCAGCCGCCTAGCTCTTTCTAGCACAGATACGCAGTATTTT.

Points on this clone: A far larger clone is one nucleotide away, so this likely arose from a read error. The same CDR3 also results from other DNA sequences found in this sample. This chain uses TRBV25-1 with TRBJ1-5; D remains ambiguous. There are 15 residues in the CDR3. Germline V CDR1 and CDR2: MGHDK, SYGVNS. Written as DNA, the CDR3 is TGTGCCAGCAGCCCATCCGTGGGGAGCAATCAGCCCCAGCACTTT. It specifies CASSPSVGSNQPQHF. The variable domain in full, completed from reference TRBV25-1 and TRBJ1-5, reads EADIYQTPRYLVIGTGKKITLECSQTMGHDKMYWYQQDPGMELHLIHYSYGVNSTEKGDLSSESTVSRIRTEHFPLTLESARPSHTSQYLCASSPSVGSNQPQHFGDGTRLSIL.

The chain links TRBV7-2 to TRBJ1-3; 7 bases fit TRBD1. V dropped 5 bases and J dropped 1; count of bases not matched to a gene: 5. The CDR3 consists of 15 residues. Germline V lookup: CDR1 SGHTA, CDR2 FQGNSA. The chain's CDR3 is CASSIGTVSGNTIYF. CDR3 bases: TGTGCCAGCAGCATAGGGACAGTTTCTGGAAACACCATATATTTT.

The chain has TRBV10-3 and TRBJ1-2; D call uncertain. The germline V gene has CDR1 ENHRY and CDR2 SYGVKD. With 2 bases removed from V and 1 base from J, the gap between germline ends came to 20 bases. The CDR3 length is 18 residues. CDR3 loop: CAISEVSRPEGGNYGYTF. The CDR3, as DNA: TGTGCCATCAGTGAGGTATCGAGGCCGGAGGGAGGTAACTATGGCTACACCTTC.

CDR3 nucleotide sequence: TGCGCCAGCAGCTTGGATTCTAGCGGGTCTTACAATGAGCAGTTCTTC. This sequence encodes CASSLDSSGSYNEQFF. The chain has TRBV5-1 and TRBJ2-1; TRBD2 aligns across 8 bases. Germline V gene sequence: CDR1 SGHRS, CDR2 YFSETQ. The CDR3 contains 16 residues. The ends lost 0 bases at V and 4 bases at J; junction bases unmatched: 6.

The gene calls are TRBV6-5 and TRBJ1-5; 7 bases match TRBD1. This CDR3 comprises 13 residues. Germline-derived CDR1 and CDR2 are MNHEY and SVGAGI. The DNA of the CDR3 is TGTGCTTCACGGACAGGTTTAAATCAGCCCCAGCATTTT. Translation gives CASRTGLNQPQHF.

This clone was detected many times. This sequence joins TRBV11-1 and TRBJ2-5; D may correspond to TRBD1 or TRBD2 (5 bases each). With the DNA end fitting TRBJ2-7 better, the J assignment may be wrong. CDR3 length equals 13 residues. Germline V gene sequence: CDR1 SGHAT, CDR2 FQDESV (reference sequence). The CDR3 loop is CASSLGGVSEQYF. The DNA for the CDR3 is TGTGCCAGCAGCTTAGGAGGGGTTAGCGAGCAGTACTTC.

V gene TRBV28 combines with J gene TRBJ2-7, with no clear D. The CDR3 contains 9 residues. CDR1 and CDR2 (germline): MDHEN, SYDVKM. The CDR3 region has the DNA TGTTGGGCGAATAACGAGCAGTACTTC. This gives the protein CWANNEQYF.

The chain uses TRBV27 and TRBJ2-7, with 7 bases identical to TRBD1. From germline, CDR1 is MNHEY and CDR2 SMNVEV (reference sequence). CDR3 size: 15 residues. V trimming: 5 bases; J trimming: 3 bases; junction bases outside the gene matches: 10. The CDR3 sequence is CASSPQTGLGYEQYF. For the CDR3, the DNA is TGTGCCAGCAGTCCCCAGACAGGGTTGGGCTACGAGCAGTACTTC.

This clone was seen only once. This chain links TRBV30 with TRBJ2-7; D possibly corresponds to TRBD1 (5 bases). This CDR3 comprises 14 residues. V dropped 5 bases and J dropped 2 bases, with 16 bases sitting between them. Germline-derived CDR1 and CDR2 are GTSNPN and SVGIG (reference sequence). CDR3 loop: CAWGAGYSTYEQYF. CDR3 nucleotide sequence: TGTGCCTGGGGGGCAGGATACTCCACCTACGAGCAGTACTTC.